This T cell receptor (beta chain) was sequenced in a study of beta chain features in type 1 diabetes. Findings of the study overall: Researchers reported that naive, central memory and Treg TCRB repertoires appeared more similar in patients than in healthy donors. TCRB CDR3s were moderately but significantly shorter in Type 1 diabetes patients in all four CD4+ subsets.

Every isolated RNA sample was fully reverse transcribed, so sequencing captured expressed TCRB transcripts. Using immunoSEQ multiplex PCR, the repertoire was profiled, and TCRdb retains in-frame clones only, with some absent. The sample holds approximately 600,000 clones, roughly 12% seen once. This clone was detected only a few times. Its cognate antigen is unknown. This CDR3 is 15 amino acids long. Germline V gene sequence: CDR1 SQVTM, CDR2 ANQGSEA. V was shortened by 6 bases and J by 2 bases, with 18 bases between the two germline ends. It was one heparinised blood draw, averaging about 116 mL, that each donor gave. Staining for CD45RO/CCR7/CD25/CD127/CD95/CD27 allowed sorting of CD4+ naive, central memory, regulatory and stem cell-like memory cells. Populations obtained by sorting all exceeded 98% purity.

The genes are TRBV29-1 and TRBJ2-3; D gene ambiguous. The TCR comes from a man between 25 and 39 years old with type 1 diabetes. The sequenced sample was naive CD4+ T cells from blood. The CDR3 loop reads CSVVSSSDSTDTQYF. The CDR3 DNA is TGCAGCGTAGTGTCCTCCTCCGATTCCACAGATACGCAGTATTTT.